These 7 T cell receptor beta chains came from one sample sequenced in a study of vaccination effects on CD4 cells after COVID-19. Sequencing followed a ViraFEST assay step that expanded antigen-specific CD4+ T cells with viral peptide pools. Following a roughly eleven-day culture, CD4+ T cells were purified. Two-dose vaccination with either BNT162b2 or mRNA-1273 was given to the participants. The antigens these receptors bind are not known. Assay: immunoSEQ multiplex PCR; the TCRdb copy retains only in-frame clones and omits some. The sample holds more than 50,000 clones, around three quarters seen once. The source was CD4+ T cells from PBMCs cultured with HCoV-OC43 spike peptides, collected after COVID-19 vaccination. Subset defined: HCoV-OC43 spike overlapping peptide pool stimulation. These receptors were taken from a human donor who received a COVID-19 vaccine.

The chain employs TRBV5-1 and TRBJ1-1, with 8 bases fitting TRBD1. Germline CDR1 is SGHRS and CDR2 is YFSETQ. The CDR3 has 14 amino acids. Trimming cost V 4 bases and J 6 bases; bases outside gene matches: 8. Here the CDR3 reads CASSTLQGGAEAFF. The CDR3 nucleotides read TGCGCCAGCAGCACCCTACAGGGGGGGGCTGAAGCTTTCTTT.

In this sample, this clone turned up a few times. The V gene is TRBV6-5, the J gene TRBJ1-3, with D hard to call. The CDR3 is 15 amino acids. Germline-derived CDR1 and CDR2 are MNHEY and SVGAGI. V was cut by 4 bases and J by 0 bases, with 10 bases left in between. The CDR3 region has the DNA TGTGCCAGCAGTTCCCCAGAGATCTCTGGAAACACCATATATTTT. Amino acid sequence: CASSSPEISGNTIYF.

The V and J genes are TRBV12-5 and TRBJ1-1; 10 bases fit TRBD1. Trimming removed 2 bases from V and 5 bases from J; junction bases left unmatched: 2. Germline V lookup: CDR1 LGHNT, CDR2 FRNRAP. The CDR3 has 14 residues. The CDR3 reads CASGLRDRGTEAFF. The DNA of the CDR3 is TGTGCTAGTGGTTTGAGGGACAGGGGAACTGAAGCTTTCTTT.

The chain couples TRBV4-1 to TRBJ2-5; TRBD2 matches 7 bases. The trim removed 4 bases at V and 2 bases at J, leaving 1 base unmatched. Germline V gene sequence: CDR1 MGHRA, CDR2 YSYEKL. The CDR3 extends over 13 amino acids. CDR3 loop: CASSRGGQETQYF. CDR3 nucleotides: TGCGCCAGCAGCCGGGGGGGGCAAGAGACCCAGTACTTC.

The CDR3 here is CASSQGSGQEHGSGTEAFF. The CDR3 region has the DNA TGCGCCAGCAGCCAAGGTTCGGGACAGGAACATGGGTCGGGCACTGAAGCTTTCTTT. This rearrangement joins TRBV4-1 to TRBJ1-1; TRBD1 agrees at 8 bases. Germline CDR1 reads MGHRA; CDR2 reads YSYEKL. The CDR3 is made up of 19 amino acids. The trim removed 1 base at V and 4 bases at J, leaving 17 bases unmatched.

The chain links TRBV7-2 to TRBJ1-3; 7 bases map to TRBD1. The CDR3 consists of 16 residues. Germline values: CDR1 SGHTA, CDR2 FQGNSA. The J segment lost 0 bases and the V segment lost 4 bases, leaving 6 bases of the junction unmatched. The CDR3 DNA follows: TGTGCCAGCAGCTCGGGACAGTCAAACTCTGGAAACACCATATATTTT. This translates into CASSSGQSNSGNTIYF.

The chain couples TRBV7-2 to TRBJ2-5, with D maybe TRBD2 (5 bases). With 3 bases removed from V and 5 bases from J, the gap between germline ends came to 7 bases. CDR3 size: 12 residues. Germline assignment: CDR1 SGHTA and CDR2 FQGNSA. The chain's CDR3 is CASSFWRETQYF. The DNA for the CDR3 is TGTGCCAGCAGCTTTTGGAGGGAGACCCAGTACTTC. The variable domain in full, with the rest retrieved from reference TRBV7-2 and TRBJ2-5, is GAGVSQSPSNKVTEKGKDVELRCDPISGHTALYWYRQSLGQGLEFLIYFQGNSAPDKSGLPSDRFSAERTGGSVSTLTIQRTQQEDSAVYLCASSFWRETQYFGPGTRLLVL.